What follows are 23 T cell receptor beta chains derived from one specimen sequenced in a study of a mutant IDH1 vaccine in newly diagnosed glioma. No antigen is known for these receptors. The repertoire was sequenced with immunoSEQ multiplex PCR; TCRdb's copy has only in-frame clones and lacks some. Of over 50,000 clones in the sample, over 80% were seen once. Time point in this sample: week 5, during vaccination. Mutant IDH1 20-mer peptide, at 300 ug, made up each vaccine dose, with topical imiquimod. The sequencing used PBMCs, collected from a glioma patient whose treatment included an IDH1 peptide vaccine. These receptors were obtained from a woman in her thirties or forties with glioma.

V gene TRBV28 combines with J gene TRBJ2-7, with TRBD1 identical over 11 bases. This CDR3 has 13 residues. CDR1 is MDHEN, CDR2 SYDVKM, per germline. V lost 5 bases and J lost 6; bases outside the gene matches: 3. The CDR3: CASSLDRGREQYF. CDR3 sequence (DNA): TGTGCCAGCAGTCTGGACAGGGGGCGCGAGCAGTACTTC. Complete variable domain (other parts from reference TRBV28 and TRBJ2-7): DVKVTQSSRYLVKRTGEKVFLECVQDMDHENMFWYRQDPGLGLRLIYFSYDVKMKEKGDIPEGYSVSREKKERFSLILESASTNQTSMYLCASSLDRGREQYFGPGTRLTVT.

The chain carries TRBV5-1 and TRBJ1-4, with 11 bases matching TRBD1. Germline V CDR1 and CDR2: SGHRS, YFSETQ. The CDR3 is 15 residues long. The V segment lost 4 bases and the J segment 7 bases; nucleotides outside the gene matches: 6. In DNA form, the CDR3 reads TGCGCCAGCAGCCTTTCCGGACAGGGGGCTGAAAAACTGTTTTTT. The encoded protein is CASSLSGQGAEKLFF.

With regard to this clone: The conserved closing phenylalanine or tryptophan is absent in this CDR3, likely reflecting a read error. The limits of the CDR3 on the DNA are not certain, so only TCRdb's listed CDR3 is given. This chain joins TRBV20-1 and TRBJ1-1. A total of 9 residues make up the CDR3, ends included. Germline CDR1 and CDR2: DFQATT and SNEGSKA (reference sequence). CDR3 protein: CSASSQTRL.

This clone was counted a single time. This sequence joins TRBV9 and TRBJ1-2; D is undetermined. Per the germline V gene, CDR1 is SGDLS and CDR2 is YYNGEE. The CDR3 loop spans 12 amino acids. Trimming left V 0 bases short and J 4 bases short, with 4 bases between. The CDR3 coding sequence is TGTGCCAGCAGCGTAGGACTCTATGGCTACACCTTC. Translating it yields CASSVGLYGYTF.

The chain combines TRBV7-9 with TRBJ1-6, with TRBD1 matching over 9 bases. The CDR3 is 13 amino acids. V lost 7 bases, J lost 10 bases, and 5 bases stayed unmatched. Per germline, CDR1 SEHNR and CDR2 FQNEAQ (reference sequence). CDR3: CASKGTGRSPLHF. The DNA for the CDR3 is TGTGCCAGCAAAGGGACAGGGAGATCACCCCTCCACTTT. The full variable domain, completed using reference TRBV7-9 and TRBJ1-6, is DTGVSQNPRHKITKRGQNVTFRCDPISEHNRLYWYRQTLGQGPEFLTYFQNEAQLEKSRLLSDRFSAERPKGSFSTLEIQRTEQGDSAMYLCASKGTGRSPLHFGNGTRLTVT.

The V call is TRBV7-2, the J call TRBJ2-5, with 8 nucleotides matching TRBD2. This CDR3 comprises 19 residues. Germline CDR1 reads SGHTA; CDR2 reads FQGNSA. J lost 4 bases, V lost 2 bases, and 18 bases had no gene match. The CDR3 nucleotides are TGTGCCAGCAGCTTACGGGGCATCCAGGCGGGGGGCCTATTAGAGACCCAGTACTTC. Protein: CASSLRGIQAGGLLETQYF.

CDR3 nucleotides: TGTGCCAGCAGTGAAAGCCTGGGCGGGGGGGCTGGAGATACGCAGTATTTT. Its translation is CASSESLGGGAGDTQYF. The rearrangement joins TRBV25-1 to TRBJ2-3; TRBD2 matches at 9 bases. Germline CDR1 MGHDK, CDR2 SYGVNS. CDR3 length equals 17 residues. V was pared by 2 bases and J by 5 bases, with 11 bases of the junction left unmatched.

This clone was detected once. This chain joins TRBV10-3 and TRBJ2-3; tentatively, D is TRBD2 (6 bases). With 6 bases removed from V and 4 bases from J, the gap between germline ends came to 14 bases. CDR1 and CDR2 from the germline V gene are ENHRY and SYGVKD. The CDR3 loop spans 14 amino acids. The CDR3 spells CAISVQLASDTQYF. The CDR3 DNA reads as TGTGCCATCAGCGTACAACTAGCTTCAGATACGCAGTATTTT.

V and J are TRBV25-1 and TRBJ2-3; 8 bases match TRBD2. CDR1 is MGHDK, CDR2 SYGVNS, per germline. CDR3 length: 14 residues. V lost 6 bases and J lost 2; bases outside the gene matches: 4. In DNA, the CDR3 is TGTGCCAGCAGCAGGACTAGCCCCACAGATACGCAGTATTTT. The encoded protein is CASSRTSPTDTQYF.

The J gene is TRBJ2-3, the V gene TRBV4-2; D might be TRBD1 or TRBD2, each matching 5 bases. The V gene's germline CDR1 is LGHNA and CDR2 YNFKEQ. V was trimmed by 4 bases and J by 6 bases, leaving 20 bases between them. The CDR3 is 16 amino acids. CDR3 protein: CASSLGASRLLDTQYF. CDR3 DNA: TGTGCCAGCAGCCTTGGGGCTTCCCGACTACTCGATACGCAGTATTTT.

The gene calls are TRBV11-2 and TRBJ2-3; D is uncertain. Germline values: CDR1 SGHAT, CDR2 FQNNGV. CDR3 size: 11 residues. V was clipped by 5 bases and J by 2 bases, with 2 bases between them. The CDR3 sequence: CASSHTDTQYF. The CDR3 DNA is TGTGCCAGCAGCCACACAGATACGCAGTATTTT.

The chain combines TRBV9 with TRBJ2-3; 11 bases are a match to TRBD2. The CDR3 has 19 residues. Germline values: CDR1 SGDLS, CDR2 YYNGEE. The J segment lost 0 bases and the V segment lost 2 bases, leaving 11 bases of the junction unmatched. CDR3 sequence (DNA): TGTGCCAGCAGCGTCTTAGCGGGAGGGCTTACATCTAGCACAGATACGCAGTATTTT. It yields the protein CASSVLAGGLTSSTDTQYF.

This chain connects TRBV29-1 to TRBJ2-4; the D is unclear. The CDR3 runs to 13 residues. Looked up from germline, CDR1 is SQVTM and CDR2 is ANQGSEA. The V and J ends lost 2 bases and 3 bases respectively, with 8 bases between them. CDR3 amino acids: CSVEQANKNIQYF. CDR3 DNA sequence: TGCAGCGTTGAACAGGCGAACAAAAACATTCAGTACTTC.

V and J are TRBV30 and TRBJ2-7, with unresolved D. The germline CDR1 and CDR2 sequences are GTSNPN and SVGIG (reference sequence). Trimming took 1 base from V and 3 from J, leaving 7 bases between them. The CDR3 length is 12 residues. CDR3 coding DNA: TGTGCCTGGAGTGGCCGGGTCTACGAGCAGTACTTC. The encoded protein is CAWSGRVYEQYF.

The V call is TRBV19, the J call TRBJ2-7; perhaps TRBD1 as D (5 bases). CDR3 length: 13 amino acids. Germline V gene data show CDR1 as LNHDA and CDR2 as SQIVND (reference sequence). Between the trimmed V and J ends, which lost 4 bases and 4 bases, there was a span of 11 bases. CDR3 DNA sequence: TGTGCCAGTAGTAGCGGACATACTTACGAGCAGTACTTC. Translation gives CASSSGHTYEQYF.

The chain recombines TRBV19 with TRBJ1-5, with TRBD1 matching over 8 bases. The length of the CDR3 is 15 residues. With 6 bases clipped from V and 6 bases from J, the junction kept 10 bases outside the gene matches. Germline CDR1 is LNHDA and CDR2 is SQIVND (reference sequence). The CDR3 is CASSQTDRGGQPQHF. For the CDR3, the DNA is TGTGCCAGTAGCCAAACCGACAGGGGCGGTCAGCCCCAGCATTTT.

The V call is TRBV6-6, the J call TRBJ1-6; 9 nucleotides agree with TRBD1. There are 16 residues in the CDR3. With 7 bases clipped from V and 6 bases from J, the junction kept 10 bases outside the gene matches. Germline lookup yields CDR1 MNHNY and CDR2 SVGAGI (reference sequence). The CDR3 coding sequence is TGTGCCAGCACCGACCGGGACAGGGTTGGTAATTCACCCCTCCACTTT. Translated, it gives CASTDRDRVGNSPLHF.

This chain connects TRBV5-1 to TRBJ2-6; D ambiguous. Trimming removed 1 base at V and 0 bases at J, with 5 bases between. CDR1 SGHRS and CDR2 YFSETQ come from the germline V gene. The CDR3 has 15 residues. Written as DNA, the CDR3 is TGCGCCAGCAGCTTGTTGAACTCTGGGGCCAACGTCCTGACTTTC. Translated, it gives CASSLLNSGANVLTF.

The chain is built from TRBV2 and TRBJ1-2; D unresolved. Germline CDR1 SNHLY, CDR2 FYNNEI. This CDR3 comprises 14 residues. The V end lost 4 bases, the J end lost 2 bases, and 11 bases lay between the germline ends. The CDR3 nucleotides are TGTGCCAGCAGTGGCCGTTTTGCGAACTATGGCTACACCTTC. It is translated as CASSGRFANYGYTF.

This clone has only one observation. The V and J genes are TRBV19 and TRBJ1-6, with TRBD1 matching over 10 bases. The CDR3 consists of 15 residues. Trimming at V came to 7 bases and at J to 10 bases, leaving 10 bases not matched to a gene. CDR1 and CDR2 from the germline V gene are LNHDA and SQIVND (reference sequence). The CDR3 DNA sequence: TGTGCCAGTAAGAACCTCCGGGACAGGGGCTCACCCCTCCACTTT. It specifies CASKNLRDRGSPLHF.

The CDR3 nucleotides are TGTGCCAGCTCACTCCAGCCAGGTGACACTGAAGCTTTCTTT. Protein: CASSLQPGDTEAFF. The rearrangement joins TRBV18 to TRBJ1-1; D unresolved. Trimming stripped 4 bases from V and 3 bases from J, with 12 bases between. Germline lookup yields CDR1 KGHSH and CDR2 LQKENI. The CDR3 is made up of 14 amino acids.

This chain connects TRBV6-5 to TRBJ2-1; TRBD2 aligns across 13 bases. Germline V gene data show CDR1 as MNHEY and CDR2 as SVGAGI. This CDR3 has 15 amino acids. Losses at the gene ends were 5 bases for V and 9 bases for J; bases not matched to a gene: 7. CDR3 coding DNA: TGTGCCAGCAGTACGGGACTAGCGGGGACGATTGAGCAGTTCTTC. Its translation is CASSTGLAGTIEQFF.

The chain combines TRBV11-3 with TRBJ1-6, with 7 positions matching TRBD1. Trimming at V came to 1 base and at J to 8 bases, leaving 8 bases not matched to a gene. Per germline, CDR1 SGHNT and CDR2 YENEEA. This CDR3 has 16 residues. In nucleotides, the CDR3 is TGTGCCAGCAGCTTAGCTGGACAGGAGCTTCATTCACCCCTCCACTTT. Translated, it gives CASSLAGQELHSPLHF.